Following are 19 T cell receptor beta chains from one sample sequenced in a study. TCRdb passed the reads through MiXCR, listing each CDR3 protein once. The sample comprises around 4,300 distinct CDR3 sequences, roughly a tenth of which are singletons, and approximately 13% rests with the top ten. Sequenced input: CD4+ T cells from synovial fluid. These receptors all come from a human donor with rheumatoid arthritis.

This clonotype has only a few counts. The J gene is TRBJ2-7, the V gene TRBV2; D possibly uses TRBD1 or TRBD2 (5 bases each). There are 14 residues in the CDR3. The germline CDR1 and CDR2 sequences are SNHLY and FYNNEI. Trimming took 6 bases from V and 1 from J, leaving 13 bases between them. This CDR3 is CASRTGLTSYEQYF. The CDR3 region has the DNA TGTGCCAGCAGGACGGGGCTGACGTCCTACGAGCAGTACTTC.

This clonotype is deemed medium-sized (0.01 to 0.1%). The chain combines TRBV11-3 with TRBJ2-7, with 8 positions matching TRBD1. V gave up 4 bases and J gave up 7 bases; unmatched junction bases: 6. In germline, CDR1 is SGHNT, CDR2 YENEEA. The CDR3 totals 13 residues. The CDR3 protein is CASSSRGQREQYF. CDR3 nucleotides: TGTGCCAGCAGCTCCAGGGGGCAAAGGGAGCAGTACTTC.

This clonotype showed up many times. The V call is TRBV27, the J call TRBJ1-5; 11 bases line up with TRBD1. This CDR3 spans 17 amino acids. Trimming at V came to 5 bases and at J to 1 base, leaving 7 bases not matched to a gene. Germline loops: CDR1 MNHEY, CDR2 SMNVEV (reference sequence). The CDR3 DNA reads TGTGCCAGCAGTCTATGGACAGGGGGCCGAAGCAATCAGCCCCAGCATTTT. Translating gives CASSLWTGGRSNQPQHF.

This clonotype is classed as medium-sized. The CDR3 nucleotides are TGTGCCTGGAGTGTAAGCAGGGGGAACACTGAAGCTTTCTTT. Its protein product is CAWSVSRGNTEAFF. V gene TRBV30 combines with J gene TRBJ1-1, with D perhaps TRBD1 (6 bases). This CDR3 has 14 residues. Germline loops: CDR1 GTSNPN, CDR2 SVGIG (reference sequence). The V end lost 0 bases, the J end lost 1 base, and 9 bases lay between the germline ends. Full variable domain (rest looked up from reference TRBV30 and TRBJ1-1): SQTIHQWPATLVQPVGSPLSLECTVEGTSNPNLYWYRQAAGRGLQLLFYSVGIGQISSEVPQNLSASRPQDRQFILSSKKLLLSDSGFYLCAWSVSRGNTEAFFGQGTRLTVV.

This clonotype came up many times. V and J are TRBV7-2 and TRBJ2-1, with D unclear. Germline assignment: CDR1 SGHTA and CDR2 FQGNSA. The V end was cut by 1 base, the J end by 0 bases, with 10 bases between. The CDR3 has 16 residues. Written as DNA, the CDR3 is TGTGCCAGCAGCTTAGAGGTTTTCAGCTCCTACAATGAGCAGTTCTTC. It is translated as CASSLEVFSSYNEQFF.

This clonotype was counted many times. V gene TRBV7-3 combines with J gene TRBJ2-2; the match to TRBD2 covers 7 bases. In germline, CDR1 is SGHTA, CDR2 FQGTGA. J was trimmed by 7 bases and V by 6 bases; bases with no gene match: 8. This CDR3 is built from 14 residues. In DNA form, the CDR3 reads TGTGCCAGCAGGCCTAGCGGACGGGGCGGGGAGCTGTTTTTT. This gives the protein CASRPSGRGGELFF.

This clonotype was found many times. V and J are TRBV4-2 and TRBJ1-3; no reliable D call. The CDR3 spans 16 residues. Germline values: CDR1 LGHNA, CDR2 YNFKEQ. The ends were cut back, 0 bases at V and 0 bases at J, with 9 bases in the middle. CDR3 region: CASSQDPAASGNTIYF. CDR3 nucleotide sequence: TGTGCCAGCAGCCAAGATCCGGCGGCCTCTGGAAACACCATATATTTT.

This clonotype is medium-sized in the sample. The chain combines TRBV20-1 with TRBJ2-6, with 9 bases matching TRBD2. J gave up 1 base and V 3 bases, and 16 bases lay outside the gene matches. Germline V lookup: CDR1 DFQATT, CDR2 SNEGSKA (reference sequence). The CDR3 covers 20 residues. The DNA for the CDR3 is TGCAGTGCTAGGGGAGCTAGCGGGGTCAACCTAGGATCTGGGGCCAACGTCCTGACTTTC. Translating gives CSARGASGVNLGSGANVLTF.

This clonotype was counted between two and nine times. This sequence joins TRBV15 and TRBJ2-1; 10 nucleotides agree with TRBD2. V lost 4 bases, J lost 0 bases, and 6 bases stayed unmatched. CDR1 and CDR2 (germline): LNHNV, YYDKDF (reference sequence). The CDR3 sequence is 17 residues long. The CDR3 region is CATSTGTSESSYNEQFF. The CDR3 DNA reads as TGTGCCACCAGCACCGGGACTAGCGAGAGCTCCTACAATGAGCAGTTCTTC.

This clonotype was observed at least ten times. The chain recombines TRBV20-1 with TRBJ2-3, with D unresolved. The V gene's germline CDR1 is DFQATT and CDR2 SNEGSKA (reference sequence). This CDR3 is built from 13 residues. The V gene lost 3 bases and the J gene lost 4 bases, with 11 bases spanning the gap. This chain's CDR3 is CSARFLDADTQYF. Written as DNA, the CDR3 is TGCAGTGCTAGGTTTCTGGATGCAGATACGCAGTATTTT.

There are many counts of this clonotype. The chain recombines TRBV20-1 with TRBJ2-1; no firm D call. The CDR3 extends over 15 amino acids. The V end lost 1 base, the J end lost 5 bases, and 15 bases lay between the germline ends. Germline CDR1 and CDR2: DFQATT and SNEGSKA (reference sequence). As DNA, the CDR3 is TGCAGTGCTAGAGGCCCCTTGAGGCCCGACAATGAGCAGTTCTTC. It codes for CSARGPLRPDNEQFF.

The V and J genes are TRBV9 and TRBJ2-3; tentative D call: TRBD2 (7 bases). Germline V lookup: CDR1 SGDLS, CDR2 YYNGEE. This CDR3 contains 15 residues. V gave up 4 bases and J gave up 6 bases, with 18 bases separating them. CDR3 coding DNA: TGTGCCAGCAGCTTCAGTTGGGGGGGGCCGGATACGCAGTATTTT. Translated, it gives CASSFSWGGPDTQYF.

By share, this clonotype ranks as medium-sized (0.01 to 0.1%). The V gene is TRBV6-6, the J gene TRBJ2-1; D perhaps matches TRBD2 (5 bases). Between the trimmed V and J ends, which lost 6 bases and 5 bases, there was a span of 17 bases. The CDR3 is 15 residues long. Germline V gene sequence: CDR1 MNHNY, CDR2 SVGAGI (reference sequence). Written as DNA, the CDR3 is TGTGCCAGCAGCCGAATAGGCGGGTTAAACAATGAGCAGTTCTTC. Protein product: CASSRIGGLNNEQFF.

This clonotype is medium-sized. CDR3 DNA: TGTGCCAGCAGTTGGACCAGGGGCGGTCAGCCCCAGCATTTT. Its translation is CASSWTRGGQPQHF. The chain employs TRBV12-3 or TRBV12-4 and TRBJ1-5; TRBD1 is a possible D gene (6 bases). The CDR3 extends over 14 amino acids. Trimming removed 4 bases from V and 6 bases from J, with 13 bases in between.

This clonotype is classed as medium-sized. V is TRBV5-1 and J is TRBJ2-2, with D maybe TRBD1 (6 bases). The CDR3 sequence is 13 residues long. Per the germline V gene, CDR1 is SGHRS and CDR2 is YFSETQ. V was trimmed by 4 bases and J by 6 bases, leaving 10 bases between them. The CDR3 DNA reads TGCGCCAGCAGCAGGGACACCGCCGGGGAGCTGTTTTTT. Residues: CASSRDTAGELFF.

V is TRBV29-1 and J is TRBJ2-7, with 10 bases that match TRBD1. The germline V gene encodes CDR1 SQVTM and CDR2 ANQGSEA. There are 12 residues in the CDR3. With 6 bases clipped from V and 3 bases from J, the junction kept 2 bases outside the gene matches. The CDR3 DNA sequence: TGCAGCGTCGGACAGGGGGTCTACGAGCAGTACTTC. Amino acid sequence: CSVGQGVYEQYF.

This clonotype is classed as medium-sized. The gene calls are TRBV18 and TRBJ2-1; D gene ambiguous. Germline-derived CDR1 and CDR2 are KGHSH and LQKENI. V dropped 0 bases and J dropped 9 bases, with 6 bases sitting between them. There are 12 residues in the CDR3. CDR3 sequence (DNA): TGTGCCAGCTCACCACCGGTGAGTGAGCAGTTCTTC. Translation gives CASSPPVSEQFF. Full variable domain (missing parts from reference TRBV18 and TRBJ2-1): NAGVMQNPRHLVRRRGQEARLRCSPMKGHSHVYWYRQLPEEGLKFMVYLQKENIIDESGMPKERFSAEFPKEGPSILRIQQVVRGDSAAYFCASSPPVSEQFFGPGTRLTVL.

This clonotype was detected ten times or more. V is TRBV18 and J is TRBJ2-1; 7 bases are a match to TRBD1. V shed 6 bases, J shed 2 bases, and the junction held 7 bases outside the gene matches. This CDR3 contains 15 residues. The germline V gene encodes CDR1 KGHSH and CDR2 LQKENI. The DNA of the CDR3 is TGTGCCAGCTCCCAGGAACAGGGGCCCTACAATGAGCAGTTCTTC. Protein product: CASSQEQGPYNEQFF.

By sample fraction, this clonotype is medium-sized. This chain uses TRBV18 with TRBJ2-7; 7 bases match TRBD1. After removal of 1 base from V and 5 bases from J, the junction contained 5 bases not matched to a gene. Germline values: CDR1 KGHSH, CDR2 LQKENI. CDR3 length: 14 amino acids. Here the CDR3 reads CASSPRQGVDEQYF. CDR3 nucleotides: TGTGCCAGCTCACCACGGCAGGGGGTCGACGAGCAGTACTTC.